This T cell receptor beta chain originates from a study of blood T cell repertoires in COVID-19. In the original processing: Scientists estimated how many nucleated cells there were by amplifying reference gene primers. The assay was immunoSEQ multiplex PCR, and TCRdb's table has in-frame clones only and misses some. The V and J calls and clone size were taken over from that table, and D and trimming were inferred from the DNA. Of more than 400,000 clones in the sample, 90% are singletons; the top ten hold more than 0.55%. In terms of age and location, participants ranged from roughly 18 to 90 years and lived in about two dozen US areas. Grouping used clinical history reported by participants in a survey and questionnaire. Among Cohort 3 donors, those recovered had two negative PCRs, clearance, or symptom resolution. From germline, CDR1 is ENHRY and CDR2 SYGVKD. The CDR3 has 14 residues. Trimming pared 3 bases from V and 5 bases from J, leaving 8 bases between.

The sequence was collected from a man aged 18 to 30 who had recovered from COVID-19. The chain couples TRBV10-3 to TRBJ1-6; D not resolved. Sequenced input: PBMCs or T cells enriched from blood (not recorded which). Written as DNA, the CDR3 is TGTGCCATCAGTGACGACTGGGATAATTCACCCCTCCACTTT. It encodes CAISDDWDNSPLHF.